This TCR beta chain was sequenced in a study of blood T cell repertoires in COVID-19. Only in-frame clones appear in the TCRdb table, and some are missing; sequencing was by immunoSEQ multiplex PCR. The table shows about 50,000 clones, with around 82% occurring only once. The receptor comes from a woman at least 80 years old with acute or convalescent COVID-19. Sequencing was performed on peripheral blood.

The CDR3 loop is CASRVGEGYGYTF. CDR3 bases: TGTGCCAGTAGGGTGGGAGAGGGCTATGGCTACACCTTC. The chain carries TRBV5-4 and TRBJ1-2, with D unclear. Germline CDR1 reads SGHNT; CDR2 reads YYREEE (reference sequence). Trimming took off 8 bases at V and 4 bases at J, with 15 bases between the two ends. This CDR3 contains 13 residues. Supplemented by reference TRBV5-4 and TRBJ1-2, the full variable domain reads ETGVTQSPTHLIKTRGQQVTLRCSSQSGHNTVSWYQQALGQGPQFIFQYYREEENGRGNFPPRFSGLQFPNYSSELNVNALELDDSALYLCASRVGEGYGYTFGSGTRLTVV.